These T cell receptor beta chains were read from a single sample in a study of graft-versus-host responses after intestinal transplantation. These receptors have no identified antigens. Assay used: immunoSEQ multiplex PCR; TCRdb lists only in-frame clones, some missing. The sample shows some 140,000 clones, approximately 94% of them seen only once. The material was unstimulated CD4+ T cells sorted from spleen or lymph node cells, obtained before intestinal transplant. The receptors come from a human donor who received an intestinal transplant. The CDR3 runs from the conserved cysteine through the conserved F or W. D genes are given only for firm matches.

j_call,v_call,d_call,cdr3_aa
TRBJ1-3,TRBV5-6,.,CASSFSENTIYF
TRBJ1-5,TRBV10-3,.,CAISGMGTDQPQHF
TRBJ2-5,TRBV10-3,TRBD2,CAISEAGWETQYF
TRBJ1-4,TRBV18,.,CASSPQAGGRREKLFF
TRBJ2-3,TRBV7-2,TRBD2,CASSLRRLAATDTQYF
TRBJ2-2,TRBV9,TRBD2,CASSPWTSTNTGELFF
TRBJ1-1,TRBV19,.,CASSIIGRSTEAFF
TRBJ2-5,TRBV18,TRBD2,CASSPPRTQRGGKYQETQYF
TRBJ2-7,TRBV9,.,CASGTSAIPDEQYF
TRBJ1-1,TRBV20-1,.,CSARGNTEAFF
TRBJ2-2,TRBV11-2,.,CASSLAGSGELFF